Each of the 4 T cell receptor beta chains below was sequenced from the same sample in a study of blood T cell repertoires in COVID-19. Only in-frame clones appear in the TCRdb table, and some are missing; sequencing was by immunoSEQ multiplex PCR. The table includes 120,000 to 150,000 clones, around nine tenths detected once. The source material was peripheral blood. The source is a woman aged 40 to 50 with acute or convalescent COVID-19.

The V and J genes are TRBV28 and TRBJ1-2; D uncertain. The V end lost 3 bases, the J end lost 2 bases, and 19 bases lay between the germline ends. Germline V gives CDR1 MDHEN, CDR2 SYDVKM. The CDR3 contains 17 residues. The CDR3 protein is CASSLSGANNLNYGYTF. In nucleotides, the CDR3 is TGTGCCAGCAGTTTGTCCGGAGCTAACAACCTGAACTATGGCTACACCTTC.

The sample holds a few counts of this clone. J is TRBJ1-1 and V is TRBV27; D might be TRBD1 (6 bases). CDR1 MNHEY and CDR2 SMNVEV come from the germline V gene (reference sequence). Trimming took 2 bases from V and 0 from J, leaving 10 bases between them. The CDR3 runs to 15 residues. CDR3 amino acids: CASSLEQGLNTEAFF. CDR3 coding DNA: TGTGCCAGCAGTTTAGAACAGGGATTGAACACTGAAGCTTTCTTT.

The chain has TRBV16 and TRBJ2-2, with D perhaps TRBD1 (5 bases). The CDR3 is made up of 16 amino acids. V was trimmed by 4 bases and J by 1 base, leaving 13 bases between them. Germline V gene sequence: CDR1 KGHSY, CDR2 FQNENV. DNA of the CDR3: TGTGCCAGCAGCCCATTATTCACAGGGAACACCGGGGAGCTGTTTTTT. Its protein product is CASSPLFTGNTGELFF.

This clone was observed a single time. The rearrangement uses TRBV18 and TRBJ2-3; D perhaps matches TRBD2 (5 bases). The V end was cut by 5 bases, the J end by 11 bases, with 14 bases between. This CDR3 is 12 amino acids long. In germline, CDR1 is KGHSH, CDR2 LQKENI. CDR3 sequence (DNA): TGTGCCAGCTCATCTGAGCGAGGGAAGCAGTATTTT. Translation: CASSSERGKQYF. The full variable domain, with the rest looked up from reference TRBV18 and TRBJ2-3, is NAGVMQNPRHLVRRRGQEARLRCSPMKGHSHVYWYRQLPEEGLKFMVYLQKENIIDESGMPKERFSAEFPKEGPSILRIQQVVRGDSAAYFCASSSERGKQYFGPGTRLTVL.